Each of the 24 T cell receptor beta chains below was sequenced from the same sample in a study of CD8+ T cells in alopecia areata. Indicated treatment: oral pan-JAK inhibitor, 5-10 mg twice daily. Extracted RNA was reverse transcribed, and the resulting cDNA served as sequencing template. Data came from immunoSEQ multiplex PCR; TCRdb stores just in-frame clones and leaves some out. There are approximately 180,000 clones in the sample; less than 65% occur only once, and approximately 1% lies in the top ten. The sample consisted of CD4+ T cells sorted from blood, taken at week 24, from a patient treated with tofacitinib. The receptor source for this set is a human donor with alopecia areata.

The chain carries TRBV4-3 and TRBJ1-1; D is unresolved. Trimming shortened V by 0 bases and J by 6 bases, and 11 bases separated the two germline ends. The CDR3 is made up of 14 amino acids. Germline loops: CDR1 LGHNA, CDR2 YSLEER. The CDR3 DNA is TGCGCCAGCAGCCAAGATACCGACGGCCCTGAAGCTTTCTTT. This codes for CASSQDTDGPEAFF.

This clone was seen only a few times. J is TRBJ2-6 and V is TRBV30, with a possible D match to TRBD2 (5 bases). The V end was cut by 7 bases, the J end by 0 bases, with 10 bases between. This CDR3 has 14 amino acids. Germline CDR1 is GTSNPN and CDR2 is SVGIG (reference sequence). CDR3 sequence reads: CALKRGSGANVLTF. The CDR3 DNA sequence: TGTGCCTTGAAACGGGGCTCTGGGGCCAACGTCCTGACTTTC.

The chain uses TRBV29-1 and TRBJ1-1; 9 nucleotides line up with TRBD1. Germline CDR1 SQVTM, CDR2 ANQGSEA. With V trimmed by 3 bases and J by 8 bases, 4 bases remained unmatched. The CDR3 sequence is 12 residues long. The CDR3 loop reads CSVDRTGAEAFF. DNA of the CDR3: TGCAGCGTTGACCGGACAGGGGCCGAAGCTTTCTTT. Full variable domain (outside the CDR3, taken from reference TRBV29-1 and TRBJ1-1): SAVISQKPSRDICQRGTSLTIQCQVDSQVTMMFWYRQQPGQSLTLIATANQGSEATYESGFVIDKFPISRPNLTFSTLTVSNMSPEDSSIYLCSVDRTGAEAFFGQGTRLTVV.

In this sample, this clone turned up a few times. Other DNA sequences of this sample code for an identical CDR3. The chain combines TRBV29-1 with TRBJ2-3, with 10 bases identical to TRBD2. Germline V gene lookup returns CDR1 SQVTM and CDR2 ANQGSEA. After removal of 4 bases from V and 0 bases from J, the junction contained 4 bases not matched to a gene. The CDR3 runs 15 residues. The CDR3 nucleotides read TGCAGCGTTGTGGGTAGCGGGGGGAGCACAGATACGCAGTATTTT. It yields the protein CSVVGSGGSTDTQYF.

This rearrangement joins TRBV13 to TRBJ1-2, with 9 bases matching TRBD1. The CDR3 loop spans 18 amino acids. J lost 2 bases, V lost 5 bases, and 15 bases had no gene match. Germline CDR1 is PRHDT and CDR2 is FYEKMQ (reference sequence). DNA for the CDR3: TGTGCCAGCAGCGTAACTGGGGACAGGGTTACGCAAAACTATGGCTACACCTTC. Amino acids: CASSVTGDRVTQNYGYTF.

The V call is TRBV30, the J call TRBJ2-5, with D hard to call. Germline V CDR1 and CDR2: GTSNPN, SVGIG (reference sequence). CDR3 size: 12 residues. The ends were cut back, 0 bases at V and 5 bases at J, with 7 bases in the middle. Written as DNA, the CDR3 is TGTGCCTGGAGTGTGCTGACGGAGACCCAGTACTTC. As protein: CAWSVLTETQYF.

The gene calls are TRBV20-1 and TRBJ1-2, with unresolved D. CDR3 length equals 11 residues. Trimming took off 3 bases at V and 8 bases at J, with 10 bases between the two ends. From germline, CDR1 is DFQATT and CDR2 SNEGSKA (reference sequence). The CDR3, as DNA: TGCAGTGCTAGGAGTCCGGCGGGCTACACCTTC. This encodes CSARSPAGYTF.

On this clone: Its ends do not fully match the called genes, so a read error is possible. The V gene is TRBV29-1, the J gene TRBJ2-2; 8 bases match TRBD1. Germline loops: CDR1 SQVTM, CDR2 ANQGSEA. The CDR3 consists of 15 residues. CDR3 nucleotide sequence: TGCAGCGTCGAAGACAGGGGTAGGAACACCGGGGAGCTGTTTTTT. It encodes CSVEDRGRNTGELFF.

This clone was recorded a few times. The chain couples TRBV5-1 to TRBJ2-5; D call uncertain. V dropped 1 base and J dropped 5 bases, with 6 bases sitting between them. The CDR3 sequence is 12 residues long. CDR1 and CDR2 from the germline V gene are SGHRS and YFSETQ. CDR3 in amino acids: CASSLTAETQYF. CDR3 DNA sequence: TGCGCCAGCAGCTTGACGGCGGAGACCCAGTACTTC.

The rearrangement joins TRBV2 to TRBJ2-2, with TRBD1 matching 7 bases. CDR1 SNHLY and CDR2 FYNNEI come from the germline V gene. The CDR3 covers 13 residues. Trimming took 6 bases from V and 3 from J; bases not matched to a gene: 1. As DNA, the CDR3 is TGTGCCAGCAGCCAGGGGGACACCGGGGAGCTGTTTTTT. It yields the protein CASSQGDTGELFF.

The chain joins TRBV29-1 to TRBJ2-3; D possibly corresponds to TRBD1 (6 bases). This CDR3 has 15 residues. Germline values: CDR1 SQVTM, CDR2 ANQGSEA. V was pared by 6 bases and J by 2 bases, with 18 bases between. DNA of the CDR3: TGCAGCGTCCTTGTTGGGACAAGTAACACAGATACGCAGTATTTT. Translating gives CSVLVGTSNTDTQYF.

The rearrangement joins TRBV6-5 to TRBJ1-2; D remains unclear. CDR1 is MNHEY and CDR2 is SVGAGI in the germline V gene. V was trimmed by 0 bases and J by 5 bases, leaving 7 bases between them. The CDR3 is 13 residues long. The CDR3 DNA is TGTGCCAGCAGTTACTCGAAAGGATATGGCTACACCTTC. Its protein is CASSYSKGYGYTF.

The table lists this clone with a few counts. This chain links TRBV11-3 with TRBJ1-1; TRBD1 is a possible D gene (5 bases). V was pared by 1 base and J by 1 base, with 7 bases between. From germline, CDR1 is SGHNT and CDR2 YENEEA. CDR3 size: 14 residues. CDR3 region: CASSLVRGNTEAFF. CDR3 in DNA: TGTGCCAGCAGCTTAGTAAGGGGGAACACTGAAGCTTTCTTT.

This clone occurred a few times. As DNA, the CDR3 is TGTGCCAGCAGCTTGGCGGCAGGGGGGCATGGGACCCAGTACTTC. Translating gives CASSLAAGGHGTQYF. The chain uses TRBV5-5 and TRBJ2-5; weak D call: TRBD1 (7 bases). This CDR3 contains 15 residues. Trimming pared 0 bases from V and 7 bases from J, leaving 16 bases between. The germline V gene has CDR1 SGHKS and CDR2 YYEKEE (reference sequence).

This clone was found a few times. This sequence joins TRBV4-2 and TRBJ1-1, with 7 bases that match TRBD1. With 5 bases clipped from V and 3 bases from J, the junction kept 6 bases outside the gene matches. The CDR3 is 14 amino acids. The V gene's germline CDR1 is LGHNA and CDR2 YNFKEQ. CDR3 loop: CASSYPGGDTEAFF. In nucleotides, the CDR3 is TGTGCCAGCAGCTACCCAGGGGGGGACACTGAAGCTTTCTTT.

The J gene is TRBJ1-1, the V gene TRBV5-1; D unresolved. The CDR3 covers 14 residues. The V end lost 6 bases, the J end lost 1 base, and 13 bases lay between the germline ends. Germline loops: CDR1 SGHRS, CDR2 YFSETQ. CDR3 sequence: CASNGGGGNTEAFF. In nucleotides, the CDR3 is TGCGCCAGCAACGGTGGAGGCGGGAACACTGAAGCTTTCTTT.

This clone has just a few counts. The chain joins TRBV2 to TRBJ2-7, with TRBD1 matching over 7 bases. V was clipped by 4 bases and J by 0 bases; unmatched bases: 3. Germline CDR1 and CDR2: SNHLY and FYNNEI. The CDR3 extends over 14 amino acids. The CDR3 DNA reads as TGTGCCAGCAGTGGGGGGACAGTCTCCTACGAGCAGTACTTC. This gives the protein CASSGGTVSYEQYF.

The CDR3 sequence: CASRHDRGRADTQYF. In nucleotides, the CDR3 is TGTGCCAGCAGGCACGACAGGGGGCGCGCAGATACGCAGTATTTT. The chain uses TRBV11-2 and TRBJ2-3, with 10 bases that match TRBD1. The CDR3 is 15 amino acids. The V segment lost 6 bases and the J segment 4 bases; nucleotides outside the gene matches: 7. Per the germline V gene, CDR1 is SGHAT and CDR2 is FQNNGV.

The chain recombines TRBV12-5 with TRBJ2-2; 7 positions agree with TRBD1. Germline assignment: CDR1 LGHNT and CDR2 FRNRAP. V lost 7 bases, J lost 0 bases, and 5 bases stayed unmatched. This CDR3 spans 15 amino acids. Written as DNA, the CDR3 is TGTGCTAGTGACAAAGGGGGCGCGAACACCGGGGAGCTGTTTTTT. Translated: CASDKGGANTGELFF.

The J gene is TRBJ1-1, the V gene TRBV14, with TRBD1 matching over 9 bases. Germline lookup yields CDR1 SGHDN and CDR2 FVKESK. The CDR3 has 14 residues. Losses at the gene ends were 4 bases for V and 1 base for J; bases not matched to a gene: 1. CDR3 loop: CASSLTGGNTEAFF. The CDR3 nucleotides read TGTGCCAGCAGCCTGACAGGGGGGAACACTGAAGCTTTCTTT.

The sample holds one count of this clone. CDR3 DNA sequence: TGTGCCAGCAGCGTGGCAACAGGGGGCCTGGTAACTGAAGCTTTCTTT. Protein product: CASSVATGGLVTEAFF. The rearrangement uses TRBV9 and TRBJ1-1; 9 bases are shared with TRBD1. This CDR3 is built from 16 residues. Germline V gene sequence: CDR1 SGDLS, CDR2 YYNGEE. V gave up 2 bases and J gave up 5 bases; unmatched junction bases: 10.

This chain joins TRBV7-9 and TRBJ1-1; D uncertain. The V gene's germline CDR1 is SEHNR and CDR2 FQNEAQ (reference sequence). The CDR3 sequence is 14 residues long. The V end was cut by 0 bases, the J end by 1 base, with 6 bases between. The CDR3 loop reads CASSLAGQNTEAFF. CDR3 nucleotide sequence: TGTGCCAGCAGCTTAGCCGGGCAGAACACTGAAGCTTTCTTT.

Only a few counts were recorded for this clone. The chain's CDR3 is CASSLQGARNEKLFF. In DNA, the CDR3 is TGTGCCAGCAGTCTTCAGGGGGCCCGTAATGAAAAACTGTTTTTT. This chain uses TRBV27 with TRBJ1-4, with 8 bases fitting TRBD1. The CDR3 has 15 residues. Germline CDR1 reads MNHEY; CDR2 reads SMNVEV (reference sequence). The trim removed 5 bases at V and 4 bases at J, leaving 6 bases unmatched. Using reference TRBV27 and TRBJ1-4 for the parts outside the CDR3, the full variable domain is EAQVTQNPRYLITVTGKKLTVTCSQNMNHEYMSWYRQDPGLGLRQIYYSMNVEVTDKGDVPEGYKVSRKEKRNFPLILESPSPNQTSLYFCASSLQGARNEKLFFGSGTQLSVL.

This chain connects TRBV7-2 to TRBJ1-5, with D possibly TRBD1 on 6 matching bases. The germline CDR1 and CDR2 sequences are SGHTA and FQGNSA. Between the trimmed V and J ends, which lost 5 bases and 6 bases, there was a span of 14 bases. This CDR3 is built from 14 residues. In DNA, the CDR3 is TGTGCCAGCAGCGTGATACAGGGTGGTCAGCCCCAGCATTTT. It codes for CASSVIQGGQPQHF.